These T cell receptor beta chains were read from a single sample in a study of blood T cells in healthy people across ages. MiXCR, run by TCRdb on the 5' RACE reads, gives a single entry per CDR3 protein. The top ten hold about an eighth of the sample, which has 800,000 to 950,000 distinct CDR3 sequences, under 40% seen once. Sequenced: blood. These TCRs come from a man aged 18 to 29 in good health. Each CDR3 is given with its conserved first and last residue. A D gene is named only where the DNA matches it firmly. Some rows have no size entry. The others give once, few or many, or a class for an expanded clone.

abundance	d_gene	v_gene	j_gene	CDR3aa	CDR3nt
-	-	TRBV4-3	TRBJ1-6	CASSQDFTFGSSYNSPLHF	TGCGCCAGCAGCCAAGACTTTACCTTCGGAAGCTCCTATAATTCACCCCTCCACTTT
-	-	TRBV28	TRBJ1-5	CASTLHRDSNLPQHF	TGTGCCAGCACTCTCCACAGGGATAGCAATCTGCCCCAGCATTTT
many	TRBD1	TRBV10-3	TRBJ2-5	CAISGGTGQDTQYF	TGTGCCATCAGTGGGGGGACAGGCCAAGATACCCAGTACTTC
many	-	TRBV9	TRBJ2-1	CASSATTAYNEQFF	TGTGCCAGCAGCGCCACGACAGCATACAATGAGCAGTTCTTC
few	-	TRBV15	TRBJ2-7	CATSGLNYNEQYF	TGTGCCACCAGCGGCTTAAACTACAATGAGCAGTACTTC
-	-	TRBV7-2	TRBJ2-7	CASSLGQVDEQYF	TGTGCCAGCAGCCTCGGGCAGGTGGACGAGCAGTACTTC
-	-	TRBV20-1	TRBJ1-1	CSASREAREAFF	TGCAGTGCTAGTCGGGAGGCTAGGGAAGCTTTCTTT
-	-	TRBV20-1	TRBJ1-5	CSAYDRNQPQHF	TGCAGTGCTTATGACCGAAATCAGCCCCAGCATTTT
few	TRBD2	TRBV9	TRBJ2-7	CASSVGLAGMSEQYF	TGTGCCAGCAGCGTCGGACTAGCGGGGATGAGCGAGCAGTACTTC
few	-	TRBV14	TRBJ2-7	CASSPLKGSYEQYF	TGTGCCAGCAGCCCCCTCAAAGGGTCCTACGAGCAGTACTTC
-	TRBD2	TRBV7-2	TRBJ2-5	CASSSKTSGSHQETQYF	TGTGCCAGCAGCTCCAAGACTAGCGGGAGCCACCAAGAGACCCAGTACTTC
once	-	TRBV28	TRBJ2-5	CASSLPRGQQETQYF	TGTGCCAGCAGTTTACCACGGGGGCAACAAGAGACCCAGTACTTC
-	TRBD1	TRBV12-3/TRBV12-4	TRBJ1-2	CASTPGQGEGYTF	TGTGCCAGCACCCCCGGACAGGGTGAGGGCTACACCTTC
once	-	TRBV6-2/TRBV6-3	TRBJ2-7	CASKTGVLNEQYF	TGTGCCAGCAAAACCGGGGTCCTGAACGAGCAGTACTTC
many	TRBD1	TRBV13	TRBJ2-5	CASSYGQGTPEETQYF	TGTGCCAGCAGCTATGGACAGGGGACACCTGAAGAGACCCAGTACTTC
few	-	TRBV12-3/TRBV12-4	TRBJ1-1	CASILSGRNTEAFF	TGTGCCAGCATCTTATCGGGACGGAACACTGAAGCTTTCTTT